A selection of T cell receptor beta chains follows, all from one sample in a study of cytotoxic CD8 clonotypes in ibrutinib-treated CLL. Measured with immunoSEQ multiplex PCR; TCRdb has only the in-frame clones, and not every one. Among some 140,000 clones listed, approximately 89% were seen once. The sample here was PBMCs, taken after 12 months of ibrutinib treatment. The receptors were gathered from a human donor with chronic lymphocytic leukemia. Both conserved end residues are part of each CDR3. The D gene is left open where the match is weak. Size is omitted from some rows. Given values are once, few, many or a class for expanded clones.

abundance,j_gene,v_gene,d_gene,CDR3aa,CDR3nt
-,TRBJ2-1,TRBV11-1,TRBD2,CASNPSAGLDEQFF,TGTGCCAGCAACCCTTCAGCGGGACTGGATGAGCAGTTCTTC
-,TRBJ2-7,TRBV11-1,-,CASSSVPALGEQYF,TGTGCCAGCAGCTCGGTGCCCGCTTTGGGTGAGCAGTACTTC
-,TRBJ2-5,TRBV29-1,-,CSVDGGRETQYF,TGCAGCGTTGATGGGGGTCGGGAGACCCAGTACTTC
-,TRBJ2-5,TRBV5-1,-,CASAAGQETQYF,TGCGCCAGCGCGGCGGGCCAAGAGACCCAGTACTTC
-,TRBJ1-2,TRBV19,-,CASSRTDAPNYGYTF,TGTGCCAGTAGTAGGACAGACGCTCCTAACTATGGCTACACCTTC
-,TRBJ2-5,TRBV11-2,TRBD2,CASSLDIAGVRETQYF,TGTGCCAGCAGCTTAGATATCGCGGGAGTCAGGGAGACCCAGTACTTC
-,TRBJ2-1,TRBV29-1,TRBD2,CSVEGLAGGAYNEQFF,TGCAGCGTGGAGGGACTAGCGGGAGGGGCCTACAATGAGCAGTTCTTC
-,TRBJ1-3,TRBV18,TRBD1,CASSPLQGTGNTIYF,TGTGCCAGCTCACCTCTACAGGGGACTGGAAACACCATATATTTT
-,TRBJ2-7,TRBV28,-,CASRNAKSSYEQYF,TGTGCCAGCAGGAATGCGAAGAGCTCCTACGAGCAGTACTTC
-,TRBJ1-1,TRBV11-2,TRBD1,CASVIQGAATEAFF,TGTGCCAGCGTAATACAGGGGGCGGCCACTGAAGCTTTCTTT
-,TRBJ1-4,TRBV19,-,CASRSGNEKLFF,TGTGCCAGTAGGTCTGGTAATGAAAAACTGTTTTTT
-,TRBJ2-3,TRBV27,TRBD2,CASSLSSGRRTDTQYF,TGTGCCAGCAGTTTGTCCAGCGGGAGACGAACAGATACGCAGTATTTT
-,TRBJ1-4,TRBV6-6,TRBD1,CASRGRGGSNEKLFF,TGTGCCAGCAGGGGCAGGGGGGGGTCTAATGAAAAACTGTTTTTT
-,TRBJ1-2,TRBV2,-,CASSEGRPNYGYTF,TGTGCCAGCAGTGAGGGGAGACCTAACTATGGCTACACCTTC
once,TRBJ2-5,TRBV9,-,CASSVDRETQYF,TGTGCCAGCAGCGTAGATCGAGAGACCCAGTACTTC
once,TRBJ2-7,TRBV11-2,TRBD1,CASSPGQMVVQGEQYF,TGTGCCAGCAGCCCGGGACAGATGGTCGTTCAGGGCGAGCAGTACTTC
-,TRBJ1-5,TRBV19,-,CATQPGGDQPQHF,TGTGCCACTCAGCCGGGGGGCGACCAGCCCCAGCATTTT
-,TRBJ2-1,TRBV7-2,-,CASSPRGFASEYNEQFF,TGTGCCAGCAGCCCCCGGGGGTTCGCTAGCGAATACAATGAGCAGTTCTTC
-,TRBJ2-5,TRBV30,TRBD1,CAYSTGIKTQYF,TGTGCCTACTCGACAGGGATCAAGACCCAGTACTTC
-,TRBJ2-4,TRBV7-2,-,CASSLRDSIKNIQYF,TGTGCCAGCAGCTTAAGGGACTCCATCAAAAACATTCAGTACTTC
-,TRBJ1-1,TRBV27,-,CASRNMGNTVPEAFF,TGTGCCAGCCGCAACATGGGGAATACCGTTCCTGAAGCTTTCTTT
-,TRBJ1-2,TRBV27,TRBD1,CASSRDRANYGYTF,TGTGCCAGCAGCCGAGACAGGGCTAACTATGGCTACACCTTC
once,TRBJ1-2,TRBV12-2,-,CASRSLKQGAPDGYTF,TGTGCAAGTCGCTCGCTCAAACAGGGGGCCCCGGACGGCTACACCTTC
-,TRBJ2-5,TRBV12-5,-,CASGSGIGTQYF,TGTGCTAGTGGTTCAGGGATTGGGACCCAGTACTTC
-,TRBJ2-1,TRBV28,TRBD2,CASSPSGSFSYNEQFF,TGTGCCAGCAGTCCTAGCGGGAGCTTTTCCTACAATGAGCAGTTCTTC
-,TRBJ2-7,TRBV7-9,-,CASSLESDSMGEQYF,TGTGCCAGCAGCTTAGAGTCGGACAGCATGGGCGAGCAGTACTTC
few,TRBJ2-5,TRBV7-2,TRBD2,CASSSNLAGVKGETQYF,TGTGCCAGCAGCTCGAACTTAGCGGGAGTTAAGGGAGAGACCCAGTACTTC
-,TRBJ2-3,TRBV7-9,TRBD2,CASSTPAGSTDTQYF,TGTGCCAGCAGCACCCCAGCGGGAAGCACAGATACGCAGTATTTT
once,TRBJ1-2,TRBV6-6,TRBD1,CASSSHRGSNYGYTF,TGTGCCAGCAGTTCCCACAGGGGATCTAACTATGGCTACACCTTC
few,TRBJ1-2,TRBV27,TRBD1,CASTTYRGRIYGYTF,TGTGCCAGCACCACGTACAGGGGGCGCATCTATGGCTACACCTTC
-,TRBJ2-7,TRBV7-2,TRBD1,CASSWKTGGHEQYF,TGTGCCAGCAGTTGGAAGACAGGGGGTCACGAGCAGTACTTC
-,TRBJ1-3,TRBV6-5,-,CASRRGGSFGNTIYF,TGTGCCAGCAGACGTGGTGGGAGTTTTGGAAACACCATATATTTT
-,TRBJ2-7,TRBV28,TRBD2,CASSFERGVYEQYF,TGTGCCAGCAGTTTTGAGCGGGGGGTCTACGAGCAGTACTTC
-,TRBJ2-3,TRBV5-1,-,CASSLAPVSGADTQYF,TGCGCCAGCAGCTTGGCCCCGGTATCGGGGGCAGATACGCAGTATTTT
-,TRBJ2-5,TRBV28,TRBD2,CASSRTSGQETQYF,TGTGCCAGCAGTCGGACTAGCGGTCAAGAGACCCAGTACTTC
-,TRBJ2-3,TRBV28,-,CASSSPGLQTDTQYF,TGTGCCAGCAGTTCACCCGGGTTACAAACAGATACGCAGTATTTT
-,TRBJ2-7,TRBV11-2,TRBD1,CASSLEDRAYEQYF,TGTGCCAGCAGCTTAGAGGACAGGGCCTACGAGCAGTACTTC
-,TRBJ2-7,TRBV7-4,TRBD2,CASSNRRVGTSRCYEQYF,TGTGCCAGCAGCAACCGAAGGGTCGGGACTAGCAGATGCTACGAGCAGTACTTC
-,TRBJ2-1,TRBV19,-,CATGAGADEQFF,TGTGCCACCGGGGCAGGAGCGGATGAGCAGTTCTTC
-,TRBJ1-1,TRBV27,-,CASTPGARDTEAFF,TGTGCCAGCACCCCGGGGGCGCGGGACACTGAAGCTTTCTTT
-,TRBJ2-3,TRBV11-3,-,CASSLHSFTDTQYF,TGTGCCAGCAGCTTACATAGTTTCACAGATACGCAGTATTTT
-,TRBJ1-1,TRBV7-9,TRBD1,CASSQPGQGNAEAFF,TGTGCCAGCAGCCAACCGGGACAGGGGAATGCTGAAGCTTTCTTT
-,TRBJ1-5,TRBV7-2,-,CASSRGETGSPQPQHF,TGTGCCAGCAGCCGGGGGGAGACAGGTTCGCCTCAGCCCCAGCATTTT
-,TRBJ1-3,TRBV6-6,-,CASSYQHTSSGNTIYF,TGTGCCAGCAGTTACCAGCACACCAGCTCTGGAAACACCATATATTTT
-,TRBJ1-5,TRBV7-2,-,CASSLAGTSNQPQHF,TGTGCCAGCAGCTTAGCAGGGACGAGCAATCAGCCCCAGCATTTT
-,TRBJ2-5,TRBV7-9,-,CASSLAGRGAETQYF,TGTGCCAGCAGCCTCGCCGGGAGAGGGGCAGAGACCCAGTACTTC
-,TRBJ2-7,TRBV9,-,CASSVGGASPYEQYF,TGTGCCAGCAGCGTAGGGGGGGCTAGCCCCTACGAGCAGTACTTC